This T cell receptor (beta chain) originates from a study of blood T cell repertoires in COVID-19 (dated by TCRdb to 2018 to 2021). Study-level background: Samples covering the acute and convalescent phases of COVID-19 were provided by collaborators in the United States, Italy and Spain. Sample metadata almost always included a de-identified subject ID, COVID-19 status, age in years and sex. The prospective study material was composed of cDNA or gDNA derived from T cells, B-cell-depleted T cells, or PBMCs. The repertoires were made available in a free public database intended to serve as a resource for research on the immune response to SARS-CoV-2. Where HLA class I and class II types were available, the types were taken from metadata supplied by the sample provider, not from assay-based typing. Samples came from the ongoing ImmuneRACE study (first 160 participants) plus 1,254 subjects from 6 global collaborators. The dataset comprised deeply sampled blood TCRbeta repertoires from subjects exposed to, actively infected with, or recovered from COVID-19. Results the study describes overall, beyond this receptor: How much clinical and demographic metadata was included differed by source and by participant, and the metadata was provided uncurated.

Reading the germline V gene gives CDR1 SGHVS and CDR2 FQNEAQ. Its CDR3 holds 11 amino acids, cysteine through phenylalanine. This entry keeps only the CDR3 DNA: 33 bases, framed from base 1. V lost 4 bases and J lost 7 bases; the stretch between them is 8 bases long. TCRbeta CDR3 regions were amplified from genomic DNA using the immunoSEQ Assay, a bias-controlled multiplex PCR. Under the source paper's analysis protocol: Nucleated cell counts per sample were estimated from amplification of reference gene primers within the assay. To quantify the absolute abundance of each unique TCRbeta CDR3 rearrangement, sequence reads were collapsed and filtered. For each sample, productive Simpson clonality was calculated by taking the square root of Simpson's diversity index across productive rearrangements. TCRdb took over this immuneACCESS table, retaining in-frame rearrangements with V and J assigned. Such tables are incomplete; in checked studies, under half of the missing clones stem from an unresolved V gene, and the remainder is unexplained. V, J and clone size derive from that table, while D and trimming were established from the DNA sequence. A total of some 150,000 clones appear in this sample, around 89% of them only once. The ten largest clones take up about 3% of the sample.

Each collaborating institution followed its own protocols to collect whole blood in K2EDTA tubes. For TCRbeta analysis, collaborators shipped samples as frozen whole blood, isolated PBMCs, or DNA extracted from either of those sample types. A remark on this clone: It lacks a known antigen. Qualities for individual bases were not recorded, and no much larger clone is one base off.

Rearrangement joined TRBV7-8 to TRBJ2-7, with an unclear D gene assignment. The TCR originated in a man aged 55 to 70 with acute or convalescent COVID-19. Input material: peripheral blood. The CDR3 has the sequence CASSSLSEQYF. The DNA is TGTGCCAGCAGCTCTCTGTCGGAGCAGTACTTC.